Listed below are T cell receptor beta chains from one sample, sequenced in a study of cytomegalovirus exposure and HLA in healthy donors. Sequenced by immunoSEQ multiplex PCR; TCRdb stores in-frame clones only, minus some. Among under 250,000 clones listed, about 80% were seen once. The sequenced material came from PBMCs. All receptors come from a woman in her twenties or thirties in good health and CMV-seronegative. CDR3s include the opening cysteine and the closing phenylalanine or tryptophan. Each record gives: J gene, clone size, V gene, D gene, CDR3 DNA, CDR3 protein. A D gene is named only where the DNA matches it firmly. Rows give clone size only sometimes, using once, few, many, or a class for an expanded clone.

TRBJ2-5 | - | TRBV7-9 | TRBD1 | TGTGCCAGCAGCAATAATCGTGGGACAGGGTGGGAGACCCAGTACTTC | CASSNNRGTGWETQYF
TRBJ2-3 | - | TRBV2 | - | TGTGCCAGCACCTTCCTATTGGAGGAAGATACGCAGTATTTT | CASTFLLEEDTQYF
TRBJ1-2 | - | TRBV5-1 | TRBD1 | TGCGCCAGCAGCTTGGAAGTGGGACAGCTGAACTATGGCTACACCTTC | CASSLEVGQLNYGYTF
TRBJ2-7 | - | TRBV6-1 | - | TGTGCCAGCAGTGCTATCGGGATCTCCTACGAGCAGTACTTC | CASSAIGISYEQYF
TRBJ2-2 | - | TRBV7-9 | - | TGTGCCAGCAGCTCTCGACAGGCGACGAACACCGGGGAGCTGTTTTTT | CASSSRQATNTGELFF
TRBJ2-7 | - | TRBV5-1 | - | TGCGCCAGCAGCTCGGAAGGGTGGGACTACGAGCAGTACTTC | CASSSEGWDYEQYF
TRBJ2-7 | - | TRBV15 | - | TGTGCCACCAGCAGAGATCGCCCGCGGTTCCGACAGGACTCCTACGAGCAGTACTTC | CATSRDRPRFRQDSYEQYF
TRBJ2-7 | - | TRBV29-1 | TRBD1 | TGCAGCGCCGCGGATTGGGACAGGGTGGCTTACGAGCAGTACTTC | CSAADWDRVAYEQYF
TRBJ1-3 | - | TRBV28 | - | TGTGCCAGCAGTGCCCCGATCAGTTACTCTGGAAACACCATATATTTT | CASSAPISYSGNTIYF
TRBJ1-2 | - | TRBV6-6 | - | TGTGCCAGCAGTTACACGGGGGGCTACACCTTC | CASSYTGGYTF
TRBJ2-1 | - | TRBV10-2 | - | TGCGCCAGCAGTGAGTTCGGTGGTTACAATGAGCAGTTCTTC | CASSEFGGYNEQFF
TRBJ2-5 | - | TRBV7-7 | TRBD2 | TGTGCTAGCAGCGGTGGCCCCCTAGCGGGGTTAGAGACCCAGTACTTC | CASSGGPLAGLETQYF
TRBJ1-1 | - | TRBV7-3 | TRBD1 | TGTGCCAGCAGCTTATTAGACAGGGGAGGATCCGAAGCTTTCTTT | CASSLLDRGGSEAFF
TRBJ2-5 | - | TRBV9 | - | TGTGCCAGCAGCCGAGCGGACAGCCAAGAGACCCAGTACTTC | CASSRADSQETQYF
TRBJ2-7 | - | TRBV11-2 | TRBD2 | TGTGCCAGCAGCCCAAGACTAGCGGGGGGCGCCAAAGGGGAGCAGTACTTC | CASSPRLAGGAKGEQYF
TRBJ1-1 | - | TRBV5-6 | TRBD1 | TGTGCCAGCAGCTTCAGACAGGGGGCGAATTTTGATACTGAAGCTTTCTTT | CASSFRQGANFDTEAFF
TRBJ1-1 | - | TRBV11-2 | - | TGTGCCAGCAGCTTACAGGGGAAGAACACTGAAGCTTTCTTT | CASSLQGKNTEAFF
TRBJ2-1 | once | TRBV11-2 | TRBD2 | TGTGCCAGCAGTAGCGGGTCTGGCAATGAGCAGTTCTTC | CASSSGSGNEQFF
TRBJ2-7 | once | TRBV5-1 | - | TGCGCCAGCAGCTCACCTTACACCTACGAGCAGTACTTC | CASSSPYTYEQYF
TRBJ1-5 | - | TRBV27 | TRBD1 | TGTGCCAGCAGTTCCACAGGGGGCAAGCTTTTTGATAGCAATCAGCCCCAGCATTTT | CASSSTGGKLFDSNQPQHF
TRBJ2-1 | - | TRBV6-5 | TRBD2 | TGTGCCAGCAAGCGGGGAGCCTACAATGAGCAGTTCTTC | CASKRGAYNEQFF
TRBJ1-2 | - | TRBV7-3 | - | TGTGCCAGCAGCTCCGGCGTAGGGGAAGGGTATGGCTACCCCTTC | CASSSGVGEGYGYPF
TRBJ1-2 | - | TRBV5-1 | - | TGCGCCAGCAGCTTGGGTTTTCGAGACTCCCCTAACTATGGCTACACCTTC | CASSLGFRDSPNYGYTF
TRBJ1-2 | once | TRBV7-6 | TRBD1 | TGTGCCAGCAGCCCCGGGACAGGAGCCACTACCTATGGCTACACCTTC | CASSPGTGATTYGYTF
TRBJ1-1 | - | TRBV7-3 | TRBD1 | TGTGCCAGCAGCTTAAACGGACAGGGTGAAGCTTTCTTT | CASSLNGQGEAFF
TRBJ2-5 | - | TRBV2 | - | TGTGCCAGCACTCCTGTCGGGGTCCAAGAGACCCAGTACTTC | CASTPVGVQETQYF
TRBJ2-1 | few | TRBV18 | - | TGTGCCAGCTCACCACGGTGGCAGGGTGGCTACAATGAGCAGTTCTTC | CASSPRWQGGYNEQFF
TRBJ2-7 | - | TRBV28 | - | TGTGCCAGCAGCCACACCTACGAGCAGTACTTC | CASSHTYEQYF
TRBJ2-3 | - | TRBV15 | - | TGTGCCACCAGCAGGGGGTCAGGGGGGCCCGGCACAGATACGCAGTATTTT | CATSRGSGGPGTDTQYF
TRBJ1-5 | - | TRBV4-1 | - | TGCGCCAGCAGCCTCAGCACCGGGATCCAAGGAACCCAGCATTTT | CASSLSTGIQGTQHF
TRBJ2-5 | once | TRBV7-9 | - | TGTGCCAGCAGCTCTCCCCGGGGGAGACAGAACCAAGAGACCCAGTACTTC | CASSSPRGRQNQETQYF
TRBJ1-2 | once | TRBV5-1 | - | TGCGCCAGCAGCCCGTATAAGACTTGGGGCTACACCTTC | CASSPYKTWGYTF
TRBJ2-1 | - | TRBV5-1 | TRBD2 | TGCGCCAGCAGCTTGGGGCTAGCGGGAGGGATATCTGAGCAGTTCTTC | CASSLGLAGGISEQFF
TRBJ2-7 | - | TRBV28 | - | TGTGCCAGCAGTACAATCCACGAGCAGTACTTC | CASSTIHEQYF
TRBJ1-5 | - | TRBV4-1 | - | TGCGCCAGCAGCCAACTGCAGCCCCAGCATTTT | CASSQLQPQHF
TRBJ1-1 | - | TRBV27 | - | TGTGCCAGCAGTTACCCAGGGGTTCCTGAAGCTTTCTTT | CASSYPGVPEAFF
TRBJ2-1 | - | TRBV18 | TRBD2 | TGTGCCAGCTCACCCCTAGCGGGACAATACAATGAGCAGTTCTTC | CASSPLAGQYNEQFF
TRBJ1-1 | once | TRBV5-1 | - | TGCGCCAGCACCCGAGGGGGGAACACTGAAGCTTTCTTT | CASTRGGNTEAFF
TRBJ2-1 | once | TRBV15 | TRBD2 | TGTGCCACCAGCAGACTGGGACTAGGAGGTGAGCAGTTCTTC | CATSRLGLGGEQFF
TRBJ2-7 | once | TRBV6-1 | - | TGTGCCAGCAGGCAAGGGGGAGCGGACGAGCGGTACTTC | CASRQGGADERYF
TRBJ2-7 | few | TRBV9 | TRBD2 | TGTGCCAGCAGCGTAGGACTAGCGGGAGAGTACGAGCAGTACTTC | CASSVGLAGEYEQYF
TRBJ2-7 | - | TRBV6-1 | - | TGTGCCAGCAGTGAATCGGAGGAGTCCTACGAGCAGTACTTC | CASSESEESYEQYF
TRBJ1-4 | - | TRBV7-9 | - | TGTGCCAGCAGCGAGGGACTGGATGAAAAACTGTTTTTT | CASSEGLDEKLFF
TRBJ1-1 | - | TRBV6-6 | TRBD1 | TGTGCCAGCAGCGTACAGGGGTACACTGAAGCTTTCTTT | CASSVQGYTEAFF
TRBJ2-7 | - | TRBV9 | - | TGTGCCAGCAGCGTAGCAGGGAACAATATCCTTCGCGAGCAGTACTTC | CASSVAGNNILREQYF
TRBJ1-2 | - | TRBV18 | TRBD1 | TGTGCCAGCTCTCTGGACAGGGCGGGTGGCTACACCTTC | CASSLDRAGGYTF
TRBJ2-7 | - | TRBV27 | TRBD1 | TGTGCCAGCAGTCCCCGGACAGGCTACTACGAGCAGTACTTC | CASSPRTGYYEQYF